Shown below are 2 T cell receptor beta chains from a single sample sequenced in a study of blood T cells in healthy people across ages. Primers used in a second PCR of roughly 6 to 12 cycles were a sample-barcoded 5' primer and a J-beta primer mix. One entry per CDR3 protein results from TCRdb running MiXCR on the 5' RACE reads. Of roughly 2 million distinct CDR3 sequences detected, approximately 50% appear once; the ten largest clones hold less than 2.5%. The sequenced sample consisted of blood. The receptors come from a woman in her thirties or forties in good health.

This sequence joins TRBV7-9 and TRBJ1-6; a weak D match, TRBD1 (5 bases). The CDR3 is 13 residues long. Trimming pared 6 bases from V and 8 bases from J, leaving 11 bases between. Germline lookup yields CDR1 SEHNR and CDR2 FQNEAQ (reference sequence). The chain's CDR3 is CASSLTADSPLHF. For the CDR3, the DNA is TGTGCCAGCAGTTTGACAGCCGATTCACCCCTCCACTTT.

At least ten counts were recorded for this clonotype. The chain has TRBV28 and TRBJ2-5; 11 bases are a match to TRBD1. The CDR3 length is 15 residues. Germline V lookup: CDR1 MDHEN, CDR2 SYDVKM. The V gene end was trimmed by 4 bases and the J gene end by 4 bases; junction bases not matched to a gene: 5. The CDR3 protein is CASSSPGQGGETQYF. The CDR3 DNA sequence: TGTGCCAGCAGTTCTCCGGGACAGGGGGGAGAGACCCAGTACTTC.